This T cell receptor (beta chain) was sequenced for a study of brain metastases from non-small cell lung cancer. Study results and caveats: TCR repertoires overlapped largely between brain metastases and matched primaries. Compared with their matched primary tumors, roughly 60% of brain metastases showed expanded T-cell clones. T-cell infiltration was lower in brain metastases than primaries (P < 0.001).

To note about this clone: Its antigen is unknown.

TCRdb's copy holds only in-frame clones and misses some; the assay was immunoSEQ multiplex PCR. The top ten hold 5.5% to 6% of the sample, which has approximately 5,100 clones, 65% to 90% seen once. V lost 3 bases and J lost 3, with 8 bases in between. Germline V gene sequence: CDR1 LNHDA, CDR2 SQIVND (reference sequence). The CDR3 extends over 13 amino acids. The sequenced material came from primary lung tumor tissue. The rearrangement links TRBV19 to TRBJ1-1; D might be TRBD1 (6 bases). The source of this sequence is a donor older than 35 with non-small cell lung cancer. In DNA, the CDR3 is TGTGCCAGTAGTATGAAGGGGGACACTGAAGCTTTCTTT. Protein sequence: CASSMKGDTEAFF.